This T cell receptor (beta chain) was sequenced for a study of T cell responses to AZD1222 COVID-19 vaccine. Study conclusions and caveats: Repertoires were obtained solely post-peak T cell response.

To note about this clone: The antigen is unknown.

TCRdb's copy holds only in-frame clones and misses some; the assay was immunoSEQ multiplex PCR. The sample comprises 80,000 to 130,000 clones, roughly nine tenths of which are singletons, and about a sixth rests with the top ten. The specimen was peripheral blood, collected on day 0 of AZD1222 vaccination. The TCR was taken from an adult in good health.

The CDR3 DNA is TGCGCCAGCAGCCCAGGGACGAACACTGAAGCTTTCTTT. Its translation: CASSPGTNTEAFF. The rearrangement joins TRBV5-1 to TRBJ1-1, with D tentatively TRBD1 (5 bases). The V gene's germline CDR1 is SGHRS and CDR2 YFSETQ. The CDR3 is 13 residues long. The V end lost 4 bases, the J end lost 1 base, and 8 bases lay between the germline ends.